This T cell receptor (beta chain) came from a study of shared clonotypes between healthy human individuals (dated by TCRdb to 2020 to 2021). Study-level background: A couple of women and a few men aged 18 to 49 years were included in the cohort. For each donor, CD4 naive and CD4 memory were each given three plates, CD8 naive was given two plates, and CD8 memory was given one plate. To estimate repertoire size and how much clonotypes are shared between individuals, the study performed deep sequencing of blood TCR repertoires from 4 to 6 healthy adults. To increase sequencing depth and limit assay-specific biases, TCR repertoire library preparation and sequencing were carried out by different laboratories using diverse techniques. Each donor's leukapheresis produced roughly between roughly 0.9 and 8.9 billion PBMCs. What the work shows at the level of the full study, not this receptor alone: Across a handful of donors, around 5.4% of naive CD4, 3.5% of naive CD8, approximately 2.5% of memory CD4, and approximately 0.4% of memory CD8 clonotypes were shared. Incomplete sequencing was indicated by rarefaction of sorted-subset datasets, despite the large sequencing depth. The genetic and exposure-history diversity represented was limited by the small number of donors. Based on pairwise subsampling, the degree of clonotype sharing among donors was expected to be affected by sequencing depth. Estimated clonotype richness was generally larger for naive than for memory subsets. Only blood was sampled, and tissue TCR repertoires likely differ from those in blood. Compared with non-shared clonotypes, clonotypes shared by all four sorted-subset donors had higher generation probabilities.

This clone was seen just once. It lacks a known antigen. Nothing much larger sits one base from this clone, and base qualities are not available. Using the deep immunoSEQ assay, TCR CDR3 regions were amplified from genomic DNA by multiplex PCR. Extracted genomic DNA from each cell subset was spread evenly across all wells of several immunoSEQ 96-well plates, with each plate serving as a replicate. For sorted subsets, approximately 210 ng genomic DNA, equal to about 30,000 T cell genomes, was loaded into each replicate PCR. Purified libraries were measured with a Qubit 3.0 fluorometer, size-checked on a Bioanalyzer 2100, and measured again with the KAPA Library Quantification kit. A separate single-read 150-cycle Illumina NextSeq 550 flow cell was used to sequence each immunoSEQ 96-well plate. In the authors' own workflow: The immunoSEQ output contained only junctional sequences without quality scores, so filtering could not match that applied to full-length reads. To assign V/J genes and CDR3, sequences were annotated using PyIR, a Python wrapper for IgBLAST v1.9, with IMGT germline references. Reads with weak V/J assignments (E-value above 1e-6), missing CDR3, stop codons, out-of-frame junctions, or ambiguous translated residues were removed. V3J clonotypes were defined as sequences sharing the same inferred V gene, J gene, and CDR3 amino acid sequence. The percentage overlap between two repertoires was calculated by dividing the number of shared unique clonotypes by the size of the smaller repertoire. Richness of each repertoire was evaluated using RTK rarefaction, the Chao1 estimator, and Recon v2.1 estimates of unobserved clonotypes. Generation probabilities were computed with OLGA for all TCRbeta clonotypes obtained by the gDNA method from several donors. Imported from immuneACCESS, the table was reduced by TCRdb to in-frame sequences with V and J called. These copies leave out some clones; in studies compared against another copy, an unresolved V gene accounts for under half, and the cause of the remainder is not known. V, J and clone size reflect that table, while D and trimming were determined from the DNA. The sample table records 1 million to 1.3 million clones; approximately 80% of these occur just once. Roughly 0.57% of the sample belongs to the ten largest clones.

The donors were healthy, HIV-negative adults with no recently reported acute infections or vaccinations. All donors were Caucasian adults living in Nashville, Tennessee, USA. Magnetic negative selection was used to enrich CD4+ T cells, after which naive cells were positively selected on CD45RA and the negative fraction became the memory subset. After blood collection by leukapheresis, PBMCs were isolated using Ficoll-Histopaque density gradient centrifugation and then cryopreserved in the vapor phase of liquid nitrogen. Analytical flow cytometry was used to check the purity and quantity of each magnetically sorted T cell population. From each sorted fraction, genomic DNA was isolated and quantified by UV absorbance on a Nanodrop 2000c. Sequences were obtained from memory CD4+ T cells from PBMCs. The cell subset or site label, read with the paper, signifies: CD45RA-negative fraction. The origin of this receptor is a man between 18 and 29 years old in good health. Some clones in this sample may be carry-over from other donors' samples.

The CDR3 protein: CASQDTYSNQPQHF. The DNA sequence is given as TGTGCCAGCCAAGACACGTATAGCAATCAGCCCCAGCATTTT. This sequence uses TRBV6-1 and TRBJ1-5; the D segment cannot be called with confidence. A distance of 11 bases separates the germline ends of V and J, which lose 8 bases and 0 bases respectively. The CDR3 spans 14 residues, from the cysteine through the phenylalanine. CDR3 DNA is the only sequence kept; it has 42 bases, read in frame from the first base. The germline V gene yields MNHNS for CDR1 and SASEGT for CDR2.